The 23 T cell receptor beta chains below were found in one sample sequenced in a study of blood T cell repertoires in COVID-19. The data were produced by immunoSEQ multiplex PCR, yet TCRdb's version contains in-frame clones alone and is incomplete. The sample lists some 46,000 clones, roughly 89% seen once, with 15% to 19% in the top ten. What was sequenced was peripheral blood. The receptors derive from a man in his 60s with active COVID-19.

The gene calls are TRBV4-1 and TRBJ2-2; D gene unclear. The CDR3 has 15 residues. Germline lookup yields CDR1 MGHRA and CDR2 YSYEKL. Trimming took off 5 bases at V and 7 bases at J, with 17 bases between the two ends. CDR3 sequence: CASSRRLTGGGELFF. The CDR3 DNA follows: TGCGCCAGCAGCAGAAGACTGACCGGCGGCGGGGAGCTGTTTTTT.

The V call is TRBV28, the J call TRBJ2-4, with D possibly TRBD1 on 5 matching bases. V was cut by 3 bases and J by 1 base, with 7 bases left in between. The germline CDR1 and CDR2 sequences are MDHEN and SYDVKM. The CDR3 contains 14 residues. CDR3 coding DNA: TGTGCCAGCAGTTTTCCAGGGGCCAAAAACATTCAGTACTTC. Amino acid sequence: CASSFPGAKNIQYF.

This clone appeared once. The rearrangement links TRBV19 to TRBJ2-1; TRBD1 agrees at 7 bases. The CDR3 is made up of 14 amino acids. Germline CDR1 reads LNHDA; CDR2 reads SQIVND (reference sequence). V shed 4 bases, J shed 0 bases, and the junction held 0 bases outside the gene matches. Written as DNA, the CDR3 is TGTGCCAGTAGTAGGGACAGCTCCTACAATGAGCAGTTCTTC. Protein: CASSRDSSYNEQFF.

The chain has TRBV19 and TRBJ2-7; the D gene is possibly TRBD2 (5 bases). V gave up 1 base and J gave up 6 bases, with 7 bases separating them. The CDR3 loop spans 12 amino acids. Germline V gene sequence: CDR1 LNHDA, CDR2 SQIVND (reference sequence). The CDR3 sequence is CASSIGGGEQYF. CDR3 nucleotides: TGTGCCAGTAGTATAGGTGGAGGCGAGCAGTACTTC. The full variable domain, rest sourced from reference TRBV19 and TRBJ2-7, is DGGITQSPKYLFRKEGQNVTLSCEQNLNHDAMYWYRQDPGQGLRLIYYSQIVNDFQKGDIAEGYSVSREKKESFPLTVTSAQKNPTAFYLCASSIGGGEQYFGPGTRLTVT.

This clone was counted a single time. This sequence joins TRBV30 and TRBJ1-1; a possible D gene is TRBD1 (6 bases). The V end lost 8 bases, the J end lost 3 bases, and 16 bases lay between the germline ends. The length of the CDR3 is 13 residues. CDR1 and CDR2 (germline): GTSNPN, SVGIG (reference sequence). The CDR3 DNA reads TGTGCCCGAACCGGACAGATAGACACTGAAGCTTTCTTT. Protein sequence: CARTGQIDTEAFF.

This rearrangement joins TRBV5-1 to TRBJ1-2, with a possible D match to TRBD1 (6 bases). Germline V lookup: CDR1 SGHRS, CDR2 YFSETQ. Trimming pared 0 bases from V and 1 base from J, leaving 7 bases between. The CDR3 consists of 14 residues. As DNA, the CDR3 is TGCGCCAGCAGCTTGGGACAGGTTAACTATGGCTACACCTTC. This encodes CASSLGQVNYGYTF.

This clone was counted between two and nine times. The CDR3, as DNA: TGTGCCAGTAGTATCTCGACAGGTTGGGGTGAAAAACTGTTTTTT. Protein product: CASSISTGWGEKLFF. The chain couples TRBV19 to TRBJ1-4; D perhaps matches TRBD1 (6 bases). The CDR3 has 15 residues. V lost 3 bases to trimming and J lost 7 bases, with 15 bases between them. The germline V gene encodes CDR1 LNHDA and CDR2 SQIVND (reference sequence).

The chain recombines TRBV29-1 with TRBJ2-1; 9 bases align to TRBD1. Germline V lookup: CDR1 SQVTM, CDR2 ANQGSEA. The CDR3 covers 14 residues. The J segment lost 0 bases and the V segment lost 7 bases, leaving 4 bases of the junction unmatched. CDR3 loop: CSEGTGSSYNEQFF. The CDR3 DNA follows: TGCAGCGAGGGGACAGGGAGCTCCTACAATGAGCAGTTCTTC.

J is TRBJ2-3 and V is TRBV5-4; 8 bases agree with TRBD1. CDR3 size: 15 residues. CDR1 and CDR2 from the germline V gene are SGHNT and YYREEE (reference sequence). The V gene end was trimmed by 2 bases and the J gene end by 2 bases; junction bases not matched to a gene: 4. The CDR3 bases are TGTGCCAGCAGCTTTCCGGACAGGGTCACAGATACGCAGTATTTT. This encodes CASSFPDRVTDTQYF.

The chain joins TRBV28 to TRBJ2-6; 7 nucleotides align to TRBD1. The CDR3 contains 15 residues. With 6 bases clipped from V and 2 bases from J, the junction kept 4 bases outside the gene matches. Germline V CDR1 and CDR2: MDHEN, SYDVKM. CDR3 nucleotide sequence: TGTGCCAGCAGCTCCACAGGGGCTGGGGCCAACGTCCTGACTTTC. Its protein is CASSSTGAGANVLTF.

The CDR3 protein is CASSLEGGGTYNEQFF. The CDR3 nucleotides read TGTGCCAGCAGCTTGGAGGGCGGGGGTACCTACAATGAGCAGTTCTTC. The chain recombines TRBV5-4 with TRBJ2-1; 7 nucleotides align to TRBD2. Germline V gives CDR1 SGHNT, CDR2 YYREEE (reference sequence). The CDR3 spans 16 residues. V shed 0 bases, J shed 2 bases, and the junction held 5 bases outside the gene matches.

DNA of the CDR3: TGCGCCAGCAGCCAAGAAGGCAGGGAGGGCACTGAAGCTTTCTTT. Translated: CASSQEGREGTEAFF. The V call is TRBV4-3, the J call TRBJ1-1; the D gene is possibly TRBD1 (5 bases). CDR1 LGHNA and CDR2 YSLEER come from the germline V gene. The CDR3 has 15 residues. V lost 0 bases and J 4 bases, leaving 12 bases between the germline ends.

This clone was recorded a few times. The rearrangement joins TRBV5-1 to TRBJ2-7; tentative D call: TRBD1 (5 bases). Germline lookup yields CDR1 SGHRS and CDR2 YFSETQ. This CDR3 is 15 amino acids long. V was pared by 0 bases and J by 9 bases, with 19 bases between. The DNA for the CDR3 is TGCGCCAGCAGCTTGGCTCGACAGACCCCCTCTGGGCAGTACTTC. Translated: CASSLARQTPSGQYF.

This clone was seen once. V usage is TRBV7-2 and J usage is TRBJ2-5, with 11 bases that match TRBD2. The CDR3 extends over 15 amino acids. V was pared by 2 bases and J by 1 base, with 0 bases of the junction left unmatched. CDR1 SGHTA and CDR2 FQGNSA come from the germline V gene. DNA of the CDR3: TGTGCCAGCAGCTTACTAGCGGGGGGCCAAGAGACCCAGTACTTC. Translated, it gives CASSLLAGGQETQYF.

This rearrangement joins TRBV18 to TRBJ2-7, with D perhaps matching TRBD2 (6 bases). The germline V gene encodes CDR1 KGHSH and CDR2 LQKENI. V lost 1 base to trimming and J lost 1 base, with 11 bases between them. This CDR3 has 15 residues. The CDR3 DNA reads TGTGCCAGCTCACCACGGGGGACTCCTTCCTACGAGCAGTACTTC. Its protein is CASSPRGTPSYEQYF.

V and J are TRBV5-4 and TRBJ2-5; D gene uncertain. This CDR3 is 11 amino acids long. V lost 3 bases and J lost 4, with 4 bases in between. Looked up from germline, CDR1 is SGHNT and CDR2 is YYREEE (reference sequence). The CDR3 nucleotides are TGTGCCAGCAGCTCCGGAGAGACCCAGTACTTC. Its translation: CASSSGETQYF.

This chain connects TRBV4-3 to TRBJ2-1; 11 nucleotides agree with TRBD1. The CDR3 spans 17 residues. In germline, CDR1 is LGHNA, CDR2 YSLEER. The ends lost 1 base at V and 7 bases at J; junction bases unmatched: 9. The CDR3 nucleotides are TGCGCCAGCAGCCAAGCCCCGCCGGGACAGGGGGGAAATGAGCAGTTCTTC. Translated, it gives CASSQAPPGQGGNEQFF.

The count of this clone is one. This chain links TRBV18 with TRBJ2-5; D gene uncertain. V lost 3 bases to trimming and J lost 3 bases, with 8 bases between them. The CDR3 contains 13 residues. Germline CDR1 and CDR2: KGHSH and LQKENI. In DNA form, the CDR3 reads TGTGCCAGCTCACCGTCCCCAGAAGAGACCCAGTACTTC. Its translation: CASSPSPEETQYF.

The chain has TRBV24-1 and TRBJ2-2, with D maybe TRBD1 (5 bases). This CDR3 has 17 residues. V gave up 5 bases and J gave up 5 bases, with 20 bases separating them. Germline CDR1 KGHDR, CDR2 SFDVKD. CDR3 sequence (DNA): TGTGCCACCAGTGGCGTGGAAGGGGCTCGTGGGACCGGGGAGCTGTTTTTT. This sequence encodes CATSGVEGARGTGELFF.

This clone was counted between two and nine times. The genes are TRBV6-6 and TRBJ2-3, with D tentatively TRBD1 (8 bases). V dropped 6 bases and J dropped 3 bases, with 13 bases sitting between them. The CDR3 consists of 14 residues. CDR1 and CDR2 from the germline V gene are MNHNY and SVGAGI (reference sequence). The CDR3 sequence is CASREQGGTDTQYF. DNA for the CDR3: TGTGCCAGCAGAGAACAGGGGGGGACAGATACGCAGTATTTT.

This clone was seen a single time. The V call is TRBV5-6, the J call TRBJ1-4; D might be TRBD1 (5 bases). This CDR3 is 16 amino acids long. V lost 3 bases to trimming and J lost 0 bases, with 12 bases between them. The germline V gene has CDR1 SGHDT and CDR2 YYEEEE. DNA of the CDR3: TGTGCCAGCAGCTGGGGCTTCCCGTCAACTAATGAAAAACTGTTTTTT. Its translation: CASSWGFPSTNEKLFF.

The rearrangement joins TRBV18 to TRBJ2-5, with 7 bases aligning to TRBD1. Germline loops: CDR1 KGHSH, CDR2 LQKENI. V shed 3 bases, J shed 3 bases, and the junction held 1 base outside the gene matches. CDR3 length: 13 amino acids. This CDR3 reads CASSPGQEETQYF. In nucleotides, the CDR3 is TGTGCCAGCTCACCTGGACAGGAAGAGACCCAGTACTTC.

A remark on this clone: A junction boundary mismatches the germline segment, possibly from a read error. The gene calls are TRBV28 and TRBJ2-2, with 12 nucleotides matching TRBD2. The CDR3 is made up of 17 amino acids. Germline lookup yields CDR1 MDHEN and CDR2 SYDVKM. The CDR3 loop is CAGSFLAGGPDTGELFF. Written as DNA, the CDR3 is TGTGCCGGCAGTTTCCTAGCGGGAGGGCCTGACACCGGGGAGCTGTTTTTT.